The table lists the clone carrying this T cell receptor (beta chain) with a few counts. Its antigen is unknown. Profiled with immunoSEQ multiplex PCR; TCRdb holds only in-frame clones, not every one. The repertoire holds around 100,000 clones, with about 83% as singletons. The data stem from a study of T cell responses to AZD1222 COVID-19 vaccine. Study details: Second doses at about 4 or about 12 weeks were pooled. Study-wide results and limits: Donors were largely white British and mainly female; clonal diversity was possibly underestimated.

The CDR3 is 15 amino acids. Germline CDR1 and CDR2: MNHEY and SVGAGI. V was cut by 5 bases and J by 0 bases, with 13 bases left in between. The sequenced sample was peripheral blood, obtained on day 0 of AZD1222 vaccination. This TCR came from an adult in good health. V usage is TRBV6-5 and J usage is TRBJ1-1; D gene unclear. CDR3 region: CASSKAGRLNTEAFF. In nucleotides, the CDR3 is TGTGCCAGCAGTAAGGCAGGACGATTGAACACTGAAGCTTTCTTT.